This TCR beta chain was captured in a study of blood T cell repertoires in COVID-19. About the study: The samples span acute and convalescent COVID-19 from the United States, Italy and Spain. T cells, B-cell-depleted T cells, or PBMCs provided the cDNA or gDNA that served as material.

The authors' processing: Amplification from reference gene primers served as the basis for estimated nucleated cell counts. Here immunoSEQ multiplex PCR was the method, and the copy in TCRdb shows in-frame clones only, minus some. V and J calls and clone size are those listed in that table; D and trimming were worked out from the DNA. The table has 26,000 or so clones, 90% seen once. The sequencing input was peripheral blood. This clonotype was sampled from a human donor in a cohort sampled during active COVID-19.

The CDR3 region is CASSFGHNYEQYF. CDR3 sequence (DNA): TGTGCCAGCAGTTTTGGGCATAACTACGAGCAGTACTTC. This chain links TRBV12-3 or TRBV12-4 with TRBJ2-7; no firm D call. Trimming removed 3 bases at V and 3 bases at J, with 9 bases between. There are 13 residues in the CDR3.